The 3 T cell receptor beta chains below were found in one sample sequenced in a study of long-term antiretroviral therapy in people with HIV. It was version v3.0 of the immunoSEQ assay that was run at survey level. Some clones are missing from TCRdb's copy, which holds only in-frame ones; the method was immunoSEQ multiplex PCR. The sample lists around 20,000 clones; about four fifths were seen once. The source material was unsorted PBMCs, sampled 0.6 years after starting antiretroviral therapy. The origin of the receptors is a woman in her late teens or twenties with HIV.

This sequence joins TRBV9 and TRBJ2-5, with no clear D. Trimming stripped 0 bases from V and 0 bases from J, with 6 bases between. CDR3 length: 14 residues. Looked up from germline, CDR1 is SGDLS and CDR2 is YYNGEE. CDR3 bases: TGTGCCAGCAGCGTAGTTGGGAACCAAGAGACCCAGTACTTC. It specifies CASSVVGNQETQYF.

The chain employs TRBV7-9 and TRBJ1-2, with D possibly TRBD1 on 6 matching bases. The length of the CDR3 is 17 residues. Germline assignment: CDR1 SEHNR and CDR2 FQNEAQ (reference sequence). V lost 6 bases and J lost 2, with 22 bases in between. The CDR3 sequence is CASSSGGGGDGNYGYTF. In DNA form, the CDR3 reads TGTGCCAGCAGTTCCGGAGGGGGGGGCGACGGGAACTATGGCTACACCTTC.

The V and J genes are TRBV5-4 and TRBJ1-3; 7 nucleotides match TRBD1. The CDR3 runs 16 residues. V lost 0 bases, J lost 0 bases, and 3 bases stayed unmatched. Germline CDR1 is SGHNT and CDR2 is YYREEE (reference sequence). CDR3 nucleotide sequence: TGTGCCAGCAGCTTGGCAGGGGGAACCTCTGGAAACACCATATATTTT. It is translated as CASSLAGGTSGNTIYF.